The table lists the clone carrying this T cell receptor (beta chain) with many counts. Its cognate antigen is unknown. In germline, CDR1 is SGHTA, CDR2 FQGNSA. The CDR3 has 13 residues. Trimming stripped 4 bases from V and 1 base from J, with 7 bases between. Combining a sample-barcoded 5' primer with a J-beta primer mix, a second PCR ran for 7 to 11 cycles. The yield of each sample was at least 2.5 million CDR3-containing paired-end reads. A single record per CDR3 protein comes from TCRdb applying MiXCR to the 5' RACE reads. The sample shows some 1.6 million distinct CDR3 sequences, around 36% of them seen only once. The source of the sample is a study of blood T cells in healthy people across ages. Overall study findings and caveats: Older individuals had lower TCR beta diversity per million T cells (the decline was roughly linear). Higher diversity and more naive CD4+ cells were features of long-lived donors, compared to aged donors. Naive T cell percentage showed a strong correlation with TCR beta diversity.

The V and J genes are TRBV7-2 and TRBJ2-5, with no clear D. Material for sequencing was blood. This TCR was sampled from a woman in her 30s in good health. The CDR3 loop reads CASSSGPQETQYF. The CDR3 DNA reads TGTGCCAGCAGCTCCGGGCCCCAAGAGACCCAGTACTTC.